Below, 23 T cell receptor beta chains from the same sample are listed, as sequenced in a study of blood T cell repertoires in COVID-19. Method: immunoSEQ multiplex PCR; TCRdb's copy keeps in-frame clones and lacks some. The sample shows approximately 77,000 clones, less than 85% of them seen only once. Source material: peripheral blood. These receptors originate from a woman in her 70s with acute or convalescent COVID-19.

Comments on this clone: A much larger clone lies a single base off, so this may be a read error. This specimen includes other DNA sequences encoding the same CDR3. This chain uses TRBV7-9 with TRBJ2-1; D perhaps matches TRBD1 (5 bases). The germline CDR1 and CDR2 sequences are SEHNR and FQNEAQ (reference sequence). The CDR3 is 13 amino acids. The CDR3 region has the DNA TGTGCCAGCAGCGCCGACAGAAACAATGAGCAATTCTTC. It encodes CASSADRNNEQFF.

This sequence joins TRBV7-9 and TRBJ2-5; TRBD1 aligns across 8 bases. V shed 5 bases and J 2 bases; nucleotides not matched to a gene: 10. The CDR3 spans 16 residues. From germline, CDR1 is SEHNR and CDR2 FQNEAQ (reference sequence). CDR3: CASSPVDRAIQETQYF. CDR3 sequence (DNA): TGTGCCAGCAGCCCGGTGGACAGGGCAATACAAGAGACCCAGTACTTC.

V and J are TRBV7-2 and TRBJ2-3, with TRBD1 matching 8 bases. Germline V gives CDR1 SGHTA, CDR2 FQGNSA. The CDR3 is 15 residues long. Trimming removed 1 base from V and 2 bases from J; junction bases left unmatched: 2. The CDR3 bases are TGTGCCAGCAGCTTAGGGACAGGGCACACAGATACGCAGTATTTT. It codes for CASSLGTGHTDTQYF.

This clone turned up a few times. J is TRBJ1-5 and V is TRBV7-2, with D uncertain. The length of the CDR3 is 13 residues. The germline V gene encodes CDR1 SGHTA and CDR2 FQGNSA. V was pared by 5 bases and J by 4 bases, with 9 bases between. The CDR3 sequence is CASSPGRNQPQHF. As DNA, the CDR3 is TGTGCCAGCAGCCCCGGTCGGAATCAGCCCCAGCATTTT.

The gene calls are TRBV29-1 and TRBJ2-7, with 9 positions matching TRBD1. This CDR3 comprises 14 residues. Per the germline V gene, CDR1 is SQVTM and CDR2 is ANQGSEA. V lost 4 bases and J lost 5; bases outside the gene matches: 9. DNA of the CDR3: TGCAGCGTTGCTCGGGGACAGGGCATCCACGAGCAGTACTTC. The encoded protein is CSVARGQGIHEQYF.

CDR3 nucleotide sequence: TGTGCCAGCAGTTTCTACGGACAGGGGGGGGATGGCTACACCTTC. This gives the protein CASSFYGQGGDGYTF. The J gene is TRBJ1-2, the V gene TRBV6-5; TRBD1 agrees at 10 bases. Trimming cost V 4 bases and J 6 bases; bases outside gene matches: 8. There are 15 residues in the CDR3. CDR1 is MNHEY and CDR2 is SVGAGI in the germline V gene.

This clone was seen just once. The V and J genes are TRBV4-3 and TRBJ1-1; weak D call: TRBD1 (6 bases). CDR3 length: 14 amino acids. Germline-derived CDR1 and CDR2 are LGHNA and YSLEER. V was clipped by 2 bases and J by 2 bases, with 9 bases between them. The CDR3 region has the DNA TGCGCCAGCAGCCAACACAGGGAAAACACTGAAGCTTTCTTT. It is translated as CASSQHRENTEAFF.

This clone appeared a single time. The rearrangement uses TRBV7-9 and TRBJ2-2, with D perhaps TRBD1 (6 bases). V shed 1 base and J shed 6 bases, with 18 bases lying between them. Germline CDR1 and CDR2: SEHNR and FQNEAQ (reference sequence). The CDR3 is 17 residues long. CDR3 sequence reads: CASSLVQAGARSGELFF. The CDR3 bases are TGTGCCAGCAGCTTAGTTCAGGCAGGGGCGCGCTCCGGGGAGCTGTTTTTT.

The chain combines TRBV9 with TRBJ1-1; unclear D gene. The V end was cut by 4 bases, the J end by 1 base, with 8 bases between. The CDR3 is made up of 13 amino acids. Germline V CDR1 and CDR2: SGDLS, YYNGEE. The CDR3 DNA follows: TGTGCCAGCAGCAGGCGACAGAACACTGAAGCTTTCTTT. This codes for CASSRRQNTEAFF.

The chain combines TRBV4-3 with TRBJ1-4, with 10 bases fitting TRBD1. The germline CDR1 and CDR2 sequences are LGHNA and YSLEER. V dropped 3 bases and J dropped 3; count of bases not matched to a gene: 4. This CDR3 has 16 residues. CDR3 loop: CASSQTGGRANEKLFF. The CDR3 bases are TGCGCCAGCAGCCAGACAGGGGGCAGAGCTAATGAAAAACTGTTTTTT.

The V and J genes are TRBV4-1 and TRBJ2-1, with D possibly being TRBD2 (7 bases). Germline CDR1 MGHRA, CDR2 YSYEKL. This CDR3 has 17 residues. Trimming removed 3 bases from V and 6 bases from J, with 21 bases in between. The CDR3 here is CASSQLPRTGGLNEQFF. In DNA form, the CDR3 reads TGCGCCAGCAGCCAGCTTCCCAGGACGGGGGGCCTCAATGAGCAGTTCTTC.

This chain connects TRBV21-1 to TRBJ2-7; the table's D gene call, TRBD1, was not cross checked with the DNA. TRBV21-1 is a documented pseudogene. The CDR3 length is 13 residues. The CDR3 bases are TGTGCCAGCAGCATGGACAGGGCCCGCGAGCAGTACTTC. It specifies CASSMDRAREQYF.

For this clone: Sequence at one end of the junction differs from germline and may be a read error. The rearrangement joins TRBV5-1 to TRBJ1-1, with 10 bases matching TRBD1. The germline V gene encodes CDR1 SGHRS and CDR2 YFSETQ. The CDR3 runs to 16 residues. CDR3 sequence (DNA): TGCGCCAGCAGACGTCGGACAGGGGGATTGAATACTGAAGCTTTCTTT. This translates into CASRRRTGGLNTEAFF. The full variable domain, completed using reference TRBV5-1 and TRBJ1-1, is KAGVTQTPRYLIKTRGQQVTLSCSPISGHRSVSWYQQTPGQGLQFLFEYFSETQRNKGNFPGRFSGRQFSNSRSEMNVSTLELGDSALYLCASRRRTGGLNTEAFFGQGTRLTVV.

The chain couples TRBV13 to TRBJ1-4; a weak D match, TRBD1 (5 bases). CDR1 and CDR2 (germline): PRHDT, FYEKMQ (reference sequence). The V gene lost 5 bases and the J gene lost 8 bases, with 21 bases spanning the gap. This CDR3 has 16 amino acids. The CDR3 loop reads CASSASTGYGEEKLFF. The CDR3 DNA follows: TGTGCCAGCAGCGCATCTACAGGTTATGGAGAGGAAAAACTGTTTTTT.

The chain recombines TRBV15 with TRBJ2-2; the D gene is possibly TRBD1 (6 bases). The germline V gene encodes CDR1 LNHNV and CDR2 YYDKDF (reference sequence). V was trimmed by 1 base and J by 4 bases, leaving 13 bases between them. The CDR3 consists of 16 residues. CDR3 amino acids: CATSRGRQVLTGELFF. As DNA, the CDR3 is TGTGCCACCAGCAGAGGGAGACAGGTCCTCACCGGGGAGCTGTTTTTT.

The V gene is TRBV6-5, the J gene TRBJ2-7, with 7 bases that match TRBD1. The CDR3 loop spans 14 amino acids. The junction had 11 bases not matched to a gene; V was cut back by 5 bases and J by 7 bases. The germline V gene has CDR1 MNHEY and CDR2 SVGAGI. CDR3 residues: CASSRTGLLGEQYF. DNA of the CDR3: TGTGCCAGCAGTAGGACAGGCCTCCTAGGGGAGCAGTACTTC.

This clone appeared once. The chain couples TRBV18 to TRBJ2-7; 8 bases agree with TRBD2. The CDR3 loop spans 14 amino acids. Trimming at V came to 3 bases and at J to 2 bases, leaving 3 bases not matched to a gene. Germline-derived CDR1 and CDR2 are KGHSH and LQKENI. The CDR3 nucleotides read TGTGCCAGCTCACCTGGGCGGGGGGCCTACGAGCAGTACTTC. Protein sequence: CASSPGRGAYEQYF.

The V and J genes are TRBV2 and TRBJ1-1; TRBD1 matches 8 bases. Trimming at V came to 6 bases and at J to 1 base, leaving 10 bases not matched to a gene. The CDR3 sequence is 16 residues long. The germline V gene encodes CDR1 SNHLY and CDR2 FYNNEI. For the CDR3, the DNA is TGTGCCAGCAGCCTTTCCCCTGGACAGGGGAACACTGAAGCTTTCTTT. Amino acid sequence: CASSLSPGQGNTEAFF.

The rearrangement links TRBV5-4 to TRBJ1-1; 8 bases fit TRBD1. The CDR3 is 16 amino acids. The V and J ends lost 5 bases and 4 bases, in that order; junction bases with no gene match: 13. Looked up from germline, CDR1 is SGHNT and CDR2 is YYREEE (reference sequence). Written as DNA, the CDR3 is TGTGCCAGCAGAGGAGGGGCAGGGGGCGCCGGCACTGAAGCTTTCTTT. Its protein product is CASRGGAGGAGTEAFF.

The chain combines TRBV11-2 with TRBJ2-7; TRBD2 is a possible D gene (7 bases). The CDR3 contains 15 residues. Germline CDR1 is SGHAT and CDR2 is FQNNGV. Trimming left V 0 bases short and J 7 bases short, with 16 bases between. The CDR3 loop is CASSLDQGGVWEQYF. The CDR3 DNA reads TGTGCCAGCAGCTTAGATCAAGGGGGGGTCTGGGAGCAGTACTTC.

This chain connects TRBV3-1 (or the pseudogene TRBV3-2) to TRBJ1-2; 12 bases are a match to TRBD1. The V gene end was trimmed by 4 bases and the J gene end by 5 bases; junction bases not matched to a gene: 2. The germline CDR1 and CDR2 sequences are LGHDT and YNNKEL (reference sequence). The CDR3 extends over 14 amino acids. As DNA, the CDR3 is TGTGCCAGCAGCCGGGACAGGGGGCTGTATGGCTACACCTTC. This codes for CASSRDRGLYGYTF.

The J gene is TRBJ2-6, the V gene TRBV27; D call uncertain. The CDR3 is made up of 17 amino acids. Per germline, CDR1 MNHEY and CDR2 SMNVEV (reference sequence). V dropped 2 bases and J dropped 0 bases, with 11 bases sitting between them. CDR3 nucleotides: TGTGCCAGCAGTTTAGGGCAGTTCTACTCTGGGGCCAACGTCCTGACTTTC. Translated: CASSLGQFYSGANVLTF.

The rearrangement uses TRBV5-8 and TRBJ2-2, with D perhaps matching TRBD1 (5 bases). The CDR3 totals 13 residues. The germline V gene encodes CDR1 SGHTS and CDR2 YDEGEE. The germline V and J ends were trimmed by 4 bases and 6 bases, with 10 bases remaining between them. The CDR3 sequence: CASSPQEPGELFF. The CDR3 DNA reads TGTGCCAGCAGCCCACAGGAGCCCGGGGAGCTGTTTTTT.